This T cell receptor beta chain was sequenced during a study of metastatic and nonmetastatic thyroid tumors. Whole-study context: Repertoires were compared across blood and tumor or nodule tissue from malignant and benign thyroid patients.

Germline V gene data show CDR1 as WNHNN and CDR2 as SYGVQD (reference sequence). Trimming removed 9 bases at V and 0 bases at J, with 18 bases between. The CDR3 loop spans 16 amino acids. About this clone itself: Its antigen remains unidentified.

Among the patients, none had received any treatment before thyroid surgery. General observations from the study: The study reportedly found significantly higher TCR beta diversity in malignant thyroid tumors than benign nodules, in blood and tumor.

The authors' processing: A classifier for distant metastasis in papillary thyroid cancer was constructed using CDR3 differences observed across clinicopathological groups. TCRdb re-called the PCR reads with MiXCR. TCRdb's processing, not the study's, gives the V and J calls here. The sample holds approximately 90,000 clones; 12% are singletons and the top ten take approximately 10%. Sequencing input: blood. J is TRBJ2-1 and V is TRBV10-1; perhaps TRBD2 as D (5 bases). The receptor was derived from a female donor with papillary thyroid cancer or a benign thyroid nodule (not recorded which). Some clones in this sample may be carry-over from other donors' samples. DNA of the CDR3: TGCGCCAGGGGTAATAGGAGGCCCAGCTCCTACAATGAGCAGTTCTTC. Protein product: CARGNRRPSSYNEQFF.